Sequencing of this T cell receptor beta chain was carried out in a study of blood T cell repertoires in COVID-19. Data came from immunoSEQ multiplex PCR; TCRdb stores just in-frame clones and leaves some out. Of fewer than 600,000 clones in the sample, over 75% were seen once. This TCR derives from a woman aged 40 to 50 who had recovered from COVID-19. The source material was PBMCs or T cells enriched from blood (not recorded which).

DNA for the CDR3: TGTGCCAGCAGCCAAGCGGTGGGCCGGGACAGCCTCCTTCCCACCTTC. This gives the protein CASSQAVGRDSLLPTF. The chain recombines TRBV3-1 (or the pseudogene TRBV3-2) with TRBJ1-2; 7 bases match TRBD1. This CDR3 comprises 16 residues. Germline CDR1 LGHDT, CDR2 YNNKEL (reference sequence). V trimming: 1 base; J trimming: 13 bases; junction bases outside the gene matches: 18.